One sample yielded the 3 T cell receptor beta chains listed below, sequenced in a study of CD8 T cell repertoires and HIV-1 epitope variants (dated by TCRdb to between 2020 and 2021). No antigen has been assigned to these receptors. Libraries were made using the immunoSEQ multiplex PCR assay. TCRdb's version of the immuneACCESS table is confined to in-frame rearrangements and falls short of the full clone set. An unresolved V gene accounts for under half of the shortfall where checked; the remainder is of unknown origin. A total of under 2,000 clones appear in this sample, around 71% of them only once. 43% of the sample lies in the top ten. Sequencing was carried out using cultured CD8+ T cells derived from PBMCs. All receptors derive from a male donor with HIV.

The chain links TRBV5-6 to TRBJ2-4; D is unclear. CDR1 and CDR2 from the germline V gene are SGHDT and YYEEEE. The germline V and J ends were trimmed by 5 bases and 4 bases, with 13 bases remaining between them. CDR3 length: 14 amino acids. This CDR3 reads CASRFSEEKNIQYF. In DNA, the CDR3 is TGTGCCAGCAGGTTCAGTGAGGAGAAAAACATTCAGTACTTC.

The rearrangement joins TRBV6-6 to TRBJ2-5, with 10 bases identical to TRBD1. With 6 bases clipped from V and 5 bases from J, the junction kept 12 bases outside the gene matches. The CDR3 has 16 residues. Germline V gene data show CDR1 as MNHNY and CDR2 as SVGAGI (reference sequence). Here the CDR3 DNA reads TGTGCCAGCAGACCCCCACCGGGACAGGGGCCGGAGACCCAGTACTTC. Its translation is CASRPPPGQGPETQYF.

This chain uses TRBV27 with TRBJ2-7, with unresolved D. CDR1 and CDR2 (germline): MNHEY, SMNVEV (reference sequence). The V end was cut by 2 bases, the J end by 3 bases, with 8 bases between. This CDR3 is built from 13 residues. CDR3 protein: CASSLRALYEQYF. CDR3 nucleotides: TGTGCCAGCAGTTTACGGGCCCTCTACGAGCAGTACTTC.